Listed here are 8 T cell receptor beta chains from one sample, sequenced in a study of glioma-infiltrating T cells. TCR alpha and beta CDR3 regions were amplified from RNA using iRepertoire nested multiplex PCR. TCRdb reprocessed the multiplex PCR reads with MiXCR, giving one entry per CDR3 protein. The table includes some 150,000 distinct CDR3 sequences, approximately 39% detected once. The sequencing input was glioma tissue, nonneoplastic brain tissue, or PBMCs (not recorded which). These receptor sequences come from a human donor with low-grade glioma or glioblastoma, undergoing nonglioma brain surgery, or in good health (not recorded which).

This clonotype has only a few counts. This chain uses TRBV2 with TRBJ1-2; the D gene is possibly TRBD1 (6 bases). The germline V gene has CDR1 SNHLY and CDR2 FYNNEI. CDR3 length equals 15 residues. V lost 10 bases, J lost 1 base, and 19 bases lay in between. CDR3 coding DNA: TGTGCCACCGTGCCCCCACAGGGAGGTAACTATGGCTACACCTTC. Encoded protein: CATVPPQGGNYGYTF.

This clonotype was seen ten or more times. The CDR3 is CSASGGQYINTEAFF. The CDR3 DNA reads as TGCAGTGCTAGTGGGGGGCAATATATTAACACTGAAGCTTTCTTT. The chain combines TRBV20-1 with TRBJ1-1, with D perhaps matching TRBD1 (6 bases). CDR1 is DFQATT and CDR2 is SNEGSKA in the germline V gene (reference sequence). The CDR3 contains 15 residues. The V end was cut by 3 bases, the J end by 2 bases, with 16 bases between.

This clonotype appeared many times. This chain joins TRBV20-1 and TRBJ2-7; D unclear. Trimming removed 3 bases at V and 4 bases at J, with 10 bases between. Per germline, CDR1 DFQATT and CDR2 SNEGSKA (reference sequence). The CDR3 totals 12 residues. CDR3 loop: CSAREHRYEQYF. In nucleotides, the CDR3 is TGCAGTGCTAGGGAGCACCGATACGAGCAGTACTTC.

V usage is TRBV20-1 and J usage is TRBJ2-7; the D gene could be TRBD1 or TRBD2 (5 bases each). Germline V gives CDR1 DFQATT, CDR2 SNEGSKA (reference sequence). The CDR3 sequence is 14 residues long. Trimming removed 3 bases at V and 3 bases at J, with 15 bases between. The CDR3 sequence is CSASGAGTLYEQYF. The DNA of the CDR3 is TGCAGTGCTAGTGGTGCCGGGACCCTCTACGAGCAGTACTTC.

The rearrangement joins TRBV7-2 to TRBJ2-3; D call uncertain. The V gene's germline CDR1 is SGHTA and CDR2 FQGNSA. V was cut by 2 bases and J by 5 bases, with 8 bases left in between. The length of the CDR3 is 13 residues. The CDR3 protein is CASSLLKLDTQYF. The CDR3 DNA is TGTGCCAGCAGCTTACTTAAGTTAGATACGCAGTATTTT. The full variable domain, rest sourced from reference TRBV7-2 and TRBJ2-3, is GAGVSQSPSNKVTEKGKDVELRCDPISGHTALYWYRQSLGQGLEFLIYFQGNSAPDKSGLPSDRFSAERTGGSVSTLTIQRTQQEDSAVYLCASSLLKLDTQYFGPGTRLTVL.

This clonotype was seen only a few times. The chain carries TRBV6-1 and TRBJ1-1; D is uncertain. The germline CDR1 and CDR2 sequences are MNHNS and SASEGT. Trimming cost V 5 bases and J 11 bases, with 12 bases left between them. The CDR3 runs to 11 residues. The CDR3 DNA is TGTGCCAGCAGTCCTGGACGCCAGGCTTTCTTT. The encoded protein is CASSPGRQAFF.

This chain joins TRBV28 and TRBJ1-2; a weak D match, TRBD1 (6 bases). V lost 4 bases and J 4 bases, leaving 13 bases between the germline ends. CDR1 is MDHEN and CDR2 is SYDVKM in the germline V gene. The CDR3 runs to 14 residues. CDR3 residues: CASSSPTGGYGYTF. The CDR3 nucleotides are TGTGCCAGCAGTTCCCCGACAGGTGGCTATGGCTACACCTTC.

J is TRBJ1-2 and V is TRBV19; D possibly corresponds to TRBD1 (5 bases). There are 12 residues in the CDR3. V was cut by 5 bases and J by 3 bases, with 7 bases left in between. Germline V gives CDR1 LNHDA, CDR2 SQIVND (reference sequence). CDR3 nucleotide sequence: TGTGCCAGTAGTCCACAGGACTATGGCTACACCTTC. This codes for CASSPQDYGYTF.